This TCR beta chain was recovered during a study of blood T cell repertoires in COVID-19. The table came from immunoSEQ multiplex PCR; TCRdb's copy has only in-frame clones and leaves some out. The profile shows about 130,000 clones, 88% of them singletons. The germline V gene has CDR1 SGDLS and CDR2 YYNGEE. The CDR3 has 15 residues. Trimming at V came to 0 bases and at J to 5 bases, leaving 6 bases not matched to a gene. The sequence came from a man in his fifties or sixties with acute or convalescent COVID-19. The specimen sequenced was peripheral blood. V usage is TRBV9 and J usage is TRBJ2-7, with 9 positions matching TRBD2. In DNA, the CDR3 is TGTGCCAGCAGCGTAGCGGGGACTAGCAACCACGAGCAGTACTTC. Amino acid sequence: CASSVAGTSNHEQYF. The entire variable domain, with the rest obtained from reference TRBV9 and TRBJ2-7, is as follows: DSGVTQTPKHLITATGQRVTLRCSPRSGDLSVYWYQQSLDQGLQFLIQYYNGEERAKGNILERFSAQQFPDLHSELNLSSLELGDSALYFCASSVAGTSNHEQYFGPGTRLTVT.